The source of this TCR beta chain is a study of CD8 T cells in ankylosing spondylitis. This clonotype was seen a handful of times. Its cognate antigen is unknown. V lost 6 bases to trimming and J lost 3 bases, with 18 bases between them. Per germline, CDR1 MNHNS and CDR2 SASEGT. This CDR3 contains 15 residues. One entry per CDR3 protein results from TCRdb running MiXCR on the 5' RACE reads. The data hold 700,000 or so distinct CDR3 sequences, with roughly 20% observed a single time. General study points: Several highly homologous variants made up a TCR beta motif that seemed to typify ankylosing spondylitis blood. Within matched ankylosing spondylitis synovial fluid, disease-linked clones were reportedly significantly enriched.

The source is a male donor with ankylosing spondylitis. V usage is TRBV6-1 and J usage is TRBJ2-7; a possible D gene is TRBD2 (5 bases). The specimen sequenced was blood, either unsorted or a sorted T cell fraction (not recorded which). The CDR3 is CASSSLPGSGYEQYF. The DNA of the CDR3 is TGTGCCAGCAGCTCCCTCCCGGGATCCGGCTACGAGCAGTACTTC.